The next 25 T cell receptor beta chains were all read from a single sample in a study of T cells in Graves' hyperthyroidism and ophthalmopathy. Amplified TCR beta CDR3 regions derived from RNA transcripts. First-round RT-PCR with HTBI primers amplified the TCR CDR3 region. TCRdb re-derived calls from the multiplex PCR reads in MiXCR, one entry per CDR3 protein. The repertoire holds around 270,000 distinct CDR3 sequences, with around a fifth as singletons. The specimen sequenced was blood. These TCRs come from a man aged 45-65 years with Graves' ophthalmopathy.

This clonotype occurred a few times. The chain recombines TRBV4-2 with TRBJ2-1; a weak D match, TRBD2 (6 bases). CDR3 length: 16 residues. The germline V gene has CDR1 LGHNA and CDR2 YNFKEQ. Deletions cut 1 base from V and 0 bases from J, with 10 bases between. CDR3 sequence (DNA): TGTGCCAGCAGCCAAGTCATGGGGGGCTCCTACAATGAGCAGTTCTTC. Its protein product is CASSQVMGGSYNEQFF.

The J gene is TRBJ2-7, the V gene TRBV2, with 11 bases matching TRBD1. V was pared by 6 bases and J by 6 bases, with 1 base of the junction left unmatched. The CDR3 is made up of 12 amino acids. CDR1 and CDR2 from the germline V gene are SNHLY and FYNNEI. CDR3 in amino acids: CASRGQGGEQYF. Written as DNA, the CDR3 is TGTGCCAGCAGGGGACAGGGGGGCGAGCAGTACTTC.

The V and J genes are TRBV29-1 and TRBJ2-1; 9 positions match TRBD2. Germline CDR1 reads SQVTM; CDR2 reads ANQGSEA. The CDR3 extends over 12 amino acids. The V and J ends lost 1 base and 13 bases, in that order; junction bases with no gene match: 5. CDR3: CSVEGGRVSQFF. The CDR3 coding sequence is TGCAGCGTTGAAGGCGGGAGGGTTAGCCAGTTCTTC.

This clonotype was observed many times. The rearrangement links TRBV12-3 or TRBV12-4 to TRBJ2-2, with D uncertain. V lost 1 base, J lost 7 bases, and 13 bases lay in between. The CDR3 sequence is 15 residues long. CDR3 bases: TGTGCCAGCAGTTTAGGCGGCAGTTCGAACGGGGAGCTGTTTTTT. It translates to CASSLGGSSNGELFF.

This clonotype was seen a handful of times. The J gene is TRBJ2-1, the V gene TRBV9, with 9 positions matching TRBD2. This CDR3 contains 16 residues. The junction had 3 bases not matched to a gene; V was cut back by 2 bases and J by 0 bases. Germline V gives CDR1 SGDLS, CDR2 YYNGEE. The CDR3 DNA is TGTGCCAGCAGCGTGAGCGGGAGGATCTCCTACAATGAGCAGTTCTTC. Translated, it gives CASSVSGRISYNEQFF.

This clonotype was detected many times. The chain recombines TRBV11-2 with TRBJ2-5; tentatively, D is TRBD2 (5 bases). Per germline, CDR1 SGHAT and CDR2 FQNNGV. The CDR3 loop spans 14 amino acids. Trimming stripped 0 bases from V and 7 bases from J, with 12 bases between. CDR3 protein: CASSLDATRGTQYF. The CDR3 nucleotides read TGTGCCAGCAGCTTAGATGCTACTCGGGGGACCCAGTACTTC.

There are a few counts of this clonotype. The chain has TRBV28 and TRBJ1-1, with TRBD1 matching 9 bases. CDR1 and CDR2 (germline): MDHEN, SYDVKM. V shed 4 bases and J 5 bases; nucleotides not matched to a gene: 8. This CDR3 has 15 amino acids. The CDR3 DNA follows: TGTGCCAGCAGTTCACAGGGGGCGCGGCGGACTGAAGCTTTCTTT. It specifies CASSSQGARRTEAFF.

The chain has TRBV27 and TRBJ1-2, with 9 bases aligning to TRBD1. Unmatched junction bases numbered 8, after V lost 4 bases and J lost 8 bases. Germline values: CDR1 MNHEY, CDR2 SMNVEV (reference sequence). The CDR3 sequence is 14 residues long. The CDR3 DNA reads as TGTGCCAGCAGTTCCCCGGGACAGGGCAGGGGCTACACCTTC. Translation gives CASSSPGQGRGYTF.

This chain connects TRBV10-1 to TRBJ1-1; tentative D call: TRBD1 (6 bases). This CDR3 spans 15 amino acids. Between the trimmed V and J ends, which lost 5 bases and 1 base, there was a span of 14 bases. Germline V gene lookup returns CDR1 WNHNN and CDR2 SYGVQD (reference sequence). The CDR3 DNA follows: TGCGCCAGCAGTCCTACAGGGACAAGGAACACTGAAGCTTTCTTT. This codes for CASSPTGTRNTEAFF.

This clonotype was recorded a few times. The rearrangement uses TRBV5-1 and TRBJ2-1, with 9 nucleotides matching TRBD1. The CDR3 has 15 amino acids. Germline loops: CDR1 SGHRS, CDR2 YFSETQ. V was pared by 0 bases and J by 8 bases, with 6 bases of the junction left unmatched. CDR3 protein: CASSLEGQGEDEQFF. The CDR3 bases are TGCGCCAGCAGCTTGGAGGGACAGGGTGAGGATGAGCAGTTCTTC.

The rearrangement uses TRBV15 and TRBJ1-2; D is undetermined. Germline CDR1 is LNHNV and CDR2 is YYDKDF (reference sequence). This CDR3 has 13 amino acids. V dropped 4 bases and J dropped 1 base, with 7 bases sitting between them. CDR3 nucleotide sequence: TGTGCCACCAGCATCAACAGTAACTATGGCTACACCTTC. Encoded protein: CATSINSNYGYTF.

Remarks on this clonotype: Relative to the germline gene, one junction end is altered; a read error may explain this. This chain uses TRBV10-3 with TRBJ1-2; 7 nucleotides match TRBD1. This CDR3 spans 15 amino acids. The germline V gene has CDR1 ENHRY and CDR2 SYGVKD. CDR3 sequence: CATSEGTESNYGYTF. The CDR3 DNA is TGTGCCACCAGTGAGGGGACAGAATCAAACTATGGCTACACCTTC.

The chain has TRBV3-1 and TRBJ1-3; D call uncertain. The V end was cut by 1 base, the J end by 0 bases, with 10 bases between. Germline CDR1 is LGHDT and CDR2 is YNNKEL (reference sequence). The CDR3 spans 16 residues. CDR3 nucleotides: TGTGCCAGCAGCCAAGTTTCGCGGATCTCTGGAAACACCATATATTTT. Translating it yields CASSQVSRISGNTIYF.

V is TRBV7-8 and J is TRBJ2-2; D is perhaps TRBD1 or TRBD2 (6 bases each). CDR1 is SGHVS and CDR2 is FQNEAQ in the germline V gene. The length of the CDR3 is 16 residues. Trimming stripped 1 base from V and 3 bases from J, with 12 bases between. CDR3 coding DNA: TGTGCCAGCAGCTTAGTAGGAGGGGGAGACACCGGGGAGCTGTTTTTT. It translates to CASSLVGGGDTGELFF.

This clonotype was counted between two and nine times. The chain couples TRBV9 to TRBJ1-4, with no clear D. Looked up from germline, CDR1 is SGDLS and CDR2 is YYNGEE. The CDR3 is 17 residues long. V lost 0 bases, J lost 0 bases, and 12 bases lay in between. CDR3 sequence: CASSVAEVTATNEKLFF. In DNA, the CDR3 is TGTGCCAGCAGCGTAGCCGAAGTTACTGCAACTAATGAAAAACTGTTTTTT.

This clonotype is a singleton in its sample. The genes are TRBV28 and TRBJ2-3; 8 bases are a match to TRBD2. This CDR3 comprises 16 residues. Germline CDR1 is MDHEN and CDR2 is SYDVKM. J gave up 4 bases and V 3 bases, and 9 bases lay outside the gene matches. The DNA for the CDR3 is TGTGCCAGCAGTTTTACCGGGACTAGGTTTTCAGATACGCAGTATTTT. Protein product: CASSFTGTRFSDTQYF.

There are many counts of this clonotype. This chain joins TRBV3-1 and TRBJ2-1; D uncertain. V gave up 4 bases and J gave up 7 bases, with 11 bases separating them. Germline CDR1 is LGHDT and CDR2 is YNNKEL (reference sequence). There are 13 residues in the CDR3. The CDR3: CASSPRSINEQFF. CDR3 sequence (DNA): TGTGCCAGCAGCCCCCGATCGATAAATGAGCAGTTCTTC.

J is TRBJ1-2 and V is TRBV6-9; D remains ambiguous. CDR1 and CDR2 from the germline V gene are MNHGY and SVAAGI. V dropped 4 bases and J dropped 0 bases, with 15 bases sitting between them. The CDR3 has 16 amino acids. The CDR3 here is CASSSGQEMTNYGYTF. The CDR3 DNA follows: TGTGCCAGCAGTTCTGGTCAGGAGATGACTAACTATGGCTACACCTTC.

The chain links TRBV29-1 to TRBJ1-3, with D maybe TRBD1 (6 bases). Germline-derived CDR1 and CDR2 are SQVTM and ANQGSEA. The CDR3 totals 13 residues. V was clipped by 7 bases and J by 0 bases, with 10 bases between them. CDR3 DNA: TGCAGCGGTAAACAGGGCTCTGGAAACACCATATATTTT. Translating it yields CSGKQGSGNTIYF.

This chain links TRBV4-2 with TRBJ2-7; 8 bases match TRBD1. After removal of 0 bases from V and 0 bases from J, the junction contained 10 bases not matched to a gene. The CDR3 covers 18 residues. Germline V gene lookup returns CDR1 LGHNA and CDR2 YNFKEQ. CDR3 in DNA: TGTGCCAGCAGCCAAGACCTCCCGACAGGGGCAAGCTCCTACGAGCAGTACTTC. Translated: CASSQDLPTGASSYEQYF.

This clonotype came up a few times. J is TRBJ2-1 and V is TRBV6-1, with D possibly TRBD2 on 5 matching bases. Per the germline V gene, CDR1 is MNHNS and CDR2 is SASEGT. The V end was cut by 6 bases, the J end by 6 bases, with 24 bases between. The CDR3 is 17 amino acids. The CDR3 region is CASRYDGERATLNEQFF. Here the CDR3 DNA reads TGTGCCAGCAGGTATGACGGGGAGAGGGCTACTCTCAATGAGCAGTTCTTC.

This clonotype has ten or more counts. This rearrangement joins TRBV20-1 to TRBJ2-1; D is possibly TRBD2 (6 bases). There are 14 residues in the CDR3. CDR1 DFQATT and CDR2 SNEGSKA come from the germline V gene (reference sequence). V lost 3 bases, J lost 7 bases, and 16 bases lay in between. The CDR3 DNA reads TGCAGTGCTAGGGCGGGGAGCGGTCGGAATGAGCAGTTCTTC. Translation gives CSARAGSGRNEQFF.

This clonotype was observed at least ten times. The rearrangement uses TRBV27 and TRBJ2-7, with TRBD2 matching over 9 bases. The V segment lost 8 bases and the J segment 3 bases; nucleotides outside the gene matches: 11. The CDR3 spans 15 residues. Per the germline V gene, CDR1 is MNHEY and CDR2 is SMNVEV (reference sequence). The CDR3 sequence: CASRTPSGRYYEQYF. CDR3 nucleotide sequence: TGTGCCAGCCGGACTCCCAGCGGGAGGTACTACGAGCAGTACTTC.

This clonotype was recorded at least ten times. The chain uses TRBV3-1 and TRBJ2-7, with D maybe TRBD2 (6 bases). Trimming left V 6 bases short and J 4 bases short, with 16 bases between. Germline V lookup: CDR1 LGHDT, CDR2 YNNKEL (reference sequence). CDR3 size: 14 residues. The CDR3 spells CASSSGLALYEQYF. The CDR3, as DNA: TGTGCCAGCAGTAGTGGGCTAGCGCTGTACGAGCAGTACTTC.

This clonotype came up a few times. The chain joins TRBV5-1 to TRBJ2-2, with D unclear. Germline CDR1 SGHRS, CDR2 YFSETQ. This CDR3 is built from 14 residues. V dropped 3 bases and J dropped 5 bases, with 11 bases sitting between them. CDR3 DNA: TGCGCCAGCAGCTCCGGGCCACAAACCGGGGAGCTGTTTTTT. Amino acids: CASSSGPQTGELFF.